This T cell receptor (beta chain) was captured by sequencing in a study of cytomegalovirus exposure and HLA in healthy donors. The study's findings and limits: Accurate HLA-A and HLA-B prediction from TCR beta sequences was reported for most subjects. Cytomegalovirus association was listed for approximately 160 TCR beta chains.

Comments on this clone: Its antigen is unidentified.

With 60 Vbeta and 13 Jbeta primers, the PCR was carried out. TCRdb's table, derived via immunoSEQ multiplex PCR, lists solely in-frame clones and lacks some. This table holds fewer than 150,000 clones, about 77% found once. CDR3 length: 14 amino acids. V trimming: 6 bases; J trimming: 1 base; junction bases outside the gene matches: 3. CDR1 is MDHEN, CDR2 SYDVKM, per germline. This chain connects TRBV28 to TRBJ2-7, with TRBD1 matching 10 bases. The specimen sequenced was PBMCs. This receptor was obtained from a man between 50 and 59 years old in good health and CMV-seronegative. In DNA form, the CDR3 reads TGTGCCAGCAGAGGACAGGGGGGTTCCTACGAGCAGTACTTC. It specifies CASRGQGGSYEQYF.